This TCR beta chain comes out of a study of blood T cell repertoires in COVID-19 (dated by TCRdb to the early 2020s). Regarding the study in general: The collaborator samples originated in the United States, Italy and Spain and spanned the acute and convalescent phases of COVID-19. The prospective study material was composed of cDNA or gDNA derived from T cells, B-cell-depleted T cells, or PBMCs. Deeply sampled blood TCRbeta repertoires from subjects exposed to, actively infected with, or recovered from COVID-19 were included in the dataset. The repertoires were released in a freely available public database meant as a resource for research on the immune response to SARS-CoV-2. The samples were drawn from the first 160 participants of the ongoing ImmuneRACE study and from 1,254 subjects provided by 6 global collaborators. Nearly every sample came with metadata listing a de-identified subject ID, COVID-19 status, age in years and sex. HLA class I and class II types, where available, came from metadata supplied by the sample provider rather than from assay-based typing. Results the study describes overall, beyond this receptor: The quantity of clinical and demographic metadata differed by source and by participant and was supplied without curation.

The immunoSEQ Assay, a bias-controlled multiplex PCR, was used to amplify TCRbeta CDR3 regions from genomic DNA. The paper's data handling went like this. Nucleated cell counts per sample were estimated from amplification of reference gene primers within the assay. To quantify the absolute abundance of each unique TCRbeta CDR3 rearrangement, sequence reads were collapsed and filtered. For each sample, productive Simpson clonality was calculated by taking the square root of Simpson's diversity index across productive rearrangements. TCRdb re-hosts the immuneACCESS table, in-frame sequences only. Its copies lack some clones; in the studies checked, an unresolved V gene accounts for under half of them, and the cause for the rest is not known. For V, J and clone size, that table is used; D and trimming come from the DNA. This sample gives tens of thousands of clones in total; roughly 83% of them show up just once. The ten top clones hold 10% to 13% of the sample.

One collaborating source in Seattle enrolled patients while the patients were actively infected and followed the patients over time throughout the course of disease. Collaborating institutions collected whole blood in K2EDTA tubes following their own protocols. Collaborator samples were shipped for TCRbeta analysis as frozen whole blood, isolated PBMCs, or DNA extracted from either sample type. In the case of this clone: Its binding antigen is unknown. The input lacks base qualities; no much larger clone sits a single base away.

V is cut back by 3 bases and J by 6 bases, with 5 bases in the junction unmatched. CDR1 and CDR2 are read off the germline V gene (reference sequence) as LGHDT and YNNKEL. Its CDR3 holds 13 amino acids, cysteine through phenylalanine. The entry retains the CDR3 DNA only, 39 bases that are in frame from base 1. The sequencing input was peripheral blood. This chain is built from TRBV3-1 (or the pseudogene TRBV3-2) and TRBJ2-7, with TRBD1 matching 7 junction bases. The receptor was derived from a man aged 45-60 years with COVID-19, enrolled during active disease. The CDR3 loop reads CASSQGTAVEQYF. The DNA reads TGTGCCAGCAGCCAGGGGACAGCGGTCGAGCAGTACTTC.